Presented here are 4 T cell receptor beta chains from one specimen sequenced in a study of control samples from healthy donors and cancer patients. This table comes from immunoSEQ multiplex PCR, and its TCRdb copy is limited to in-frame clones, with some not included. This repertoire shows about 140,000 clones, around 94% found once; its top ten account for about an eighth. The sequenced material came from blood. Every receptor here comes from a middle-aged man in good health.

This clone was seen only once. V and J are TRBV24-1 and TRBJ2-6; 12 bases match TRBD2. The CDR3 contains 17 residues. Germline CDR1 is KGHDR and CDR2 is SFDVKD. With 7 bases clipped from V and 0 bases from J, the junction kept 3 bases outside the gene matches. The CDR3 DNA reads as TGTGCCACCAGGCTAGCGGGGGGGAGCTCTGGGGCCAACGTCCTGACTTTC. Residues: CATRLAGGSSGANVLTF.

Only one count was recorded for this clone. V gene TRBV28 combines with J gene TRBJ2-7; no firm D call. Germline V gene sequence: CDR1 MDHEN, CDR2 SYDVKM. The CDR3 has 14 amino acids. The V end was cut by 5 bases, the J end by 4 bases, with 15 bases between. The CDR3 loop is CASSPLSGGYEQYF. As DNA, the CDR3 is TGTGCCAGCAGTCCGCTCAGTGGCGGTTACGAGCAGTACTTC.

This chain uses TRBV4-1 with TRBJ2-3, with 7 positions matching TRBD2. Losses at the gene ends were 1 base for V and 1 base for J; bases not matched to a gene: 5. Germline values: CDR1 MGHRA, CDR2 YSYEKL. The CDR3 has 16 amino acids. The CDR3 reads CASSQAPSGGTDTQYF. DNA for the CDR3: TGCGCCAGCAGCCAAGCCCCCAGCGGGGGCACAGATACGCAGTATTTT.

The chain couples TRBV7-2 to TRBJ1-5, with 9 bases aligning to TRBD1. This CDR3 region has 16 residues. The germline V gene encodes CDR1 SGHTA and CDR2 FQGNSA. The V and J ends lost 0 bases and 6 bases, in that order; junction bases with no gene match: 6. In nucleotides, the CDR3 is TGTGCCAGCAGCTTAGCGGGGACAGGGATGTCTCAGCCCCAGCATTTT. Amino acids: CASSLAGTGMSQPQHF.